What follows is one T cell receptor (beta chain) and its context. Its antigen is as yet unknown. The sample comes from a study of cytomegalovirus exposure and HLA in healthy donors. Study-wide results and limits: Researchers counted roughly 160 TCR beta chains as cytomegalovirus-associated.

CDR1 is MNHNS, CDR2 SASEGT, per germline. Trimming removed 6 bases from V and 7 bases from J; junction bases left unmatched: 8. This CDR3 has 13 residues. Primers: 60 Vbeta forward and 13 Jbeta reverse. TCRdb keeps only in-frame clones here, not all; method: immunoSEQ multiplex PCR. Among 100,000 to 120,000 clones, about 80% were seen once, and the ten largest hold approximately 2.2%. The sequence was obtained from a man aged 25 to 40 in good health and CMV-seronegative. This chain links TRBV6-1 with TRBJ1-2, with TRBD1 matching 7 bases. The sample comprised PBMCs. The CDR3 DNA sequence: TGTGCCAGCAGCTTCGACAGGGTCGGTGGCTACACCTTC. Amino acid sequence: CASSFDRVGGYTF.